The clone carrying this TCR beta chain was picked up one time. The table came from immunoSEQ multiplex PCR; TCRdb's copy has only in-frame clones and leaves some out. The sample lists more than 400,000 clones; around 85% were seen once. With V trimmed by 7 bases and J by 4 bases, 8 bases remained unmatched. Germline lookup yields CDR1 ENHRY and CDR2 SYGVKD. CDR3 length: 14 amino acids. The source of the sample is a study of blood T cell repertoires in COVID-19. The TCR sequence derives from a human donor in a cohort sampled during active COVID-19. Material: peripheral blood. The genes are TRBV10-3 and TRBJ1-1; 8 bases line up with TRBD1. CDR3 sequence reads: CAITQGAMSTEAFF. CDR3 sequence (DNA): TGTGCCATCACGCAGGGGGCGATGAGCACTGAAGCTTTCTTT.